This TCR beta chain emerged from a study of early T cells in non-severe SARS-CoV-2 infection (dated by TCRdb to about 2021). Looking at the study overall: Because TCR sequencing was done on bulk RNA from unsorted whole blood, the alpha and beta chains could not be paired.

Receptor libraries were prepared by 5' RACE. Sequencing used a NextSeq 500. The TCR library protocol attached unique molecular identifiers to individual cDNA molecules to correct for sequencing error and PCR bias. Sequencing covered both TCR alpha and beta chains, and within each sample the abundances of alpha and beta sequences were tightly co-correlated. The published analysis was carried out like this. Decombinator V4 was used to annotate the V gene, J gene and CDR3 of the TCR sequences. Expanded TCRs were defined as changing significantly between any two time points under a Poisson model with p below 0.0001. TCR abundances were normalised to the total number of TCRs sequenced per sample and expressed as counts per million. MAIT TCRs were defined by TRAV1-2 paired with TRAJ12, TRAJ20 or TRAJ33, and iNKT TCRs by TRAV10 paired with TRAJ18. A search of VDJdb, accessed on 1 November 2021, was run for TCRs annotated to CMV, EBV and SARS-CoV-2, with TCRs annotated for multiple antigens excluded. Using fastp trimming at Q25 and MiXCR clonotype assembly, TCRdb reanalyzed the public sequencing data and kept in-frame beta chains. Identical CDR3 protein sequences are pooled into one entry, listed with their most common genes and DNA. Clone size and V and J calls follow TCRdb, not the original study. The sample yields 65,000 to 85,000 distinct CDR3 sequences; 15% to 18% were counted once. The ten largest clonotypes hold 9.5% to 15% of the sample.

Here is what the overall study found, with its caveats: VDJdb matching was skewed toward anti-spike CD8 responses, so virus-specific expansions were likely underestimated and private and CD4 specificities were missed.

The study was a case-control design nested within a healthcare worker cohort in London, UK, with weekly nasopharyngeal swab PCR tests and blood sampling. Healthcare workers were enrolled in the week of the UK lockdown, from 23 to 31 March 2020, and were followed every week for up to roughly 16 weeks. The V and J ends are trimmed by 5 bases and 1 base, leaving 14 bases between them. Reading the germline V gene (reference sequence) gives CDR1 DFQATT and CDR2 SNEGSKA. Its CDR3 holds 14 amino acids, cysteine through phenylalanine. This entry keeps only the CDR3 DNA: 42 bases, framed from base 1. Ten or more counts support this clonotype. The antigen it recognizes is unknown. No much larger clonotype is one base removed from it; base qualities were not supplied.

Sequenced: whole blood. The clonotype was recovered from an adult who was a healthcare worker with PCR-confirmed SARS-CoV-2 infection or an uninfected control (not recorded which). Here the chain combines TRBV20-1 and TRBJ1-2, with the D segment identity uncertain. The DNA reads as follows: TGCAGTGCTCATATCGCGGCCTATAACTATGGCTACACCTTC. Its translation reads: CSAHIAAYNYGYTF.